A single sample gave rise to the 13 T cell receptor beta chains below, sequenced in a study of blood T cell repertoires in COVID-19. The repertoire was sequenced with immunoSEQ multiplex PCR; TCRdb's copy has only in-frame clones and lacks some. The table shows roughly 61,000 clones, with about 66% occurring only once. Specimen: PBMCs or T cells enriched from blood (not recorded which). The receptor source for this set is a woman aged 60-70 years who had been exposed to COVID-19.

The V call is TRBV6-6, the J call TRBJ2-5; D is unresolved. Trimming left V 0 bases short and J 2 bases short, with 10 bases between. This CDR3 has 15 amino acids. CDR1 and CDR2 from the germline V gene are MNHNY and SVGAGI (reference sequence). Here the CDR3 DNA reads TGTGCCAGCAGTTACTCCGCCAGGCATCAAGAGACCCAGTACTTC. Its protein product is CASSYSARHQETQYF.

This clone turned up a few times. V usage is TRBV24-1 and J usage is TRBJ2-5; the D gene is possibly TRBD2 (5 bases). Trimming stripped 4 bases from V and 6 bases from J, with 11 bases between. This CDR3 has 13 residues. Germline V gene sequence: CDR1 KGHDR, CDR2 SFDVKD. As DNA, the CDR3 is TGTGCCACCAGTGACCCGGGGAAGCAGACCCAGTACTTC. Residues: CATSDPGKQTQYF.

The chain carries TRBV6-4 and TRBJ1-5, with 8 bases fitting TRBD1. Germline CDR1 MRHNA, CDR2 SNTAGT. The CDR3 is made up of 18 amino acids. The J segment lost 0 bases and the V segment lost 2 bases, leaving 9 bases of the junction unmatched. The CDR3 DNA reads as TGTGCCAGCAGTGACGTGGACAGGGTTAAGTATAGCAATCAGCCCCAGCATTTT. Its protein product is CASSDVDRVKYSNQPQHF.

A word on this clone: The limits of the CDR3 on the DNA are not certain, so only TCRdb's listed CDR3 is given. The chain uses TRBV6-2 or TRBV6-3 and TRBJ1-1. A total of 14 residues make up the CDR3, ends included. CDR1 is MNHEY, CDR2 SVGEGT, per germline. CDR3 sequence: CASSSSGKNTEAFF.

The gene calls are TRBV18 and TRBJ1-1; 8 bases are shared with TRBD1. V dropped 6 bases and J dropped 1; count of bases not matched to a gene: 10. The CDR3 runs to 16 residues. Germline V lookup: CDR1 KGHSH, CDR2 LQKENI. The CDR3 DNA reads TGTGCCAGCTCTCTAAAATCCGGACAGGGGAACACTGAAGCTTTCTTT. Translated, it gives CASSLKSGQGNTEAFF. The full variable domain, rest sourced from reference TRBV18 and TRBJ1-1, is NAGVMQNPRHLVRRRGQEARLRCSPMKGHSHVYWYRQLPEEGLKFMVYLQKENIIDESGMPKERFSAEFPKEGPSILRIQQVVRGDSAAYFCASSLKSGQGNTEAFFGQGTRLTVV.

V and J are TRBV19 and TRBJ1-2, with 10 nucleotides matching TRBD1. The trim removed 5 bases at V and 5 bases at J, leaving 8 bases unmatched. This CDR3 comprises 15 residues. Germline loops: CDR1 LNHDA, CDR2 SQIVND (reference sequence). CDR3 nucleotides: TGTGCCAGTAGTTCCCCGGGACAGGGGAAGTATGGCTACACCTTC. This codes for CASSSPGQGKYGYTF.

The V call is TRBV7-9, the J call TRBJ1-1; 7 bases agree with TRBD1. The CDR3 spans 13 residues. The V gene's germline CDR1 is SEHNR and CDR2 FQNEAQ (reference sequence). J was trimmed by 8 bases and V by 8 bases; bases with no gene match: 11. The CDR3, as DNA: TGTGCCAGCCAAAAAGGGGGCGACTTGGAAGCTTTCTTT. The encoded protein is CASQKGGDLEAFF.

CDR3 sequence reads: CSVGVSSYEQYF. In DNA, the CDR3 is TGCAGCGTTGGAGTTAGCTCCTACGAGCAGTACTTC. The chain is built from TRBV29-1 and TRBJ2-7; D is undetermined. CDR1 is SQVTM and CDR2 is ANQGSEA in the germline V gene. The CDR3 totals 12 residues. Trimming left V 4 bases short and J 0 bases short, with 7 bases between.

The rearrangement uses TRBV5-4 and TRBJ1-2; D is uncertain. Trimming removed 0 bases from V and 3 bases from J, with 12 bases in between. This CDR3 contains 15 residues. Germline CDR1 reads SGHNT; CDR2 reads YYREEE (reference sequence). The CDR3 bases are TGTGCCAGCAGCTTGGAGGAGGACCGAGACTATGGCTACACCTTC. Encoded protein: CASSLEEDRDYGYTF.

The CDR3 protein is CSVGREPPGEQYF. For the CDR3, the DNA is TGCAGCGTTGGCCGGGAGCCGCCTGGCGAGCAGTACTTC. The V gene is TRBV29-1, the J gene TRBJ2-7; TRBD2 is a possible D gene (6 bases). Trimming left V 4 bases short and J 6 bases short, with 16 bases between. Germline CDR1 reads SQVTM; CDR2 reads ANQGSEA. The CDR3 covers 13 residues.

This sequence joins TRBV28 and TRBJ1-1, with D uncertain. The V and J ends lost 7 bases and 0 bases respectively, with 12 bases between them. This CDR3 has 14 amino acids. Germline V gives CDR1 MDHEN, CDR2 SYDVKM. The CDR3 DNA is TGTGCCAGCACCCCGACGGGTATGAACACTGAAGCTTTCTTT. Translation gives CASTPTGMNTEAFF.

The chain combines TRBV7-8 with TRBJ2-4; D is possibly TRBD2 (6 bases). Between the trimmed V and J ends, which lost 5 bases and 2 bases, there was a span of 19 bases. This CDR3 contains 17 residues. The germline gives CDR1 SGHVS, CDR2 FQNEAQ. The CDR3 bases are TGTGCCAGCAGCCTACGGGACTTCGGTGTGACCAAAAACATTCAGTACTTC. Translating gives CASSLRDFGVTKNIQYF.

This clone has a single count. This chain joins TRBV28 and TRBJ2-3; 7 bases line up with TRBD2. Germline V gene sequence: CDR1 MDHEN, CDR2 SYDVKM. With 6 bases clipped from V and 2 bases from J, the junction kept 5 bases outside the gene matches. The CDR3 is 14 residues long. CDR3 loop: CASSFGGNTDTQYF. The CDR3 nucleotides read TGTGCCAGCAGCTTCGGGGGGAACACAGATACGCAGTATTTT.